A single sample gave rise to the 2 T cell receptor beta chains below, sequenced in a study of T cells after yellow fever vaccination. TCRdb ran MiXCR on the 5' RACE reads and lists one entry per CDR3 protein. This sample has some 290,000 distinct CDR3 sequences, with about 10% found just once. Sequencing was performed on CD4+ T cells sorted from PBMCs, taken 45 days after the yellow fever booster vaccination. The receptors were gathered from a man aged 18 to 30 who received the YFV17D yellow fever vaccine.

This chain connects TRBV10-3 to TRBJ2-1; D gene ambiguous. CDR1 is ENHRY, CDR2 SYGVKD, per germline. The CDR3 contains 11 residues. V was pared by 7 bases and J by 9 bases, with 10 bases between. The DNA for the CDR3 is TGTGCCATCATGGTTACCGGTGAGCAGTTCTTC. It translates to CAIMVTGEQFF.

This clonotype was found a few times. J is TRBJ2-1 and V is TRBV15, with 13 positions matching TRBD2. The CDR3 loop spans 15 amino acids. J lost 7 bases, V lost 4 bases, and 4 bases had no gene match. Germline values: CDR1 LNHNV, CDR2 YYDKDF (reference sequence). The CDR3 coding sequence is TGTGCCACCAGCATGGGACTAGCGGGGAGTAATGAGCAGTTCTTC. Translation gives CATSMGLAGSNEQFF.